This T cell receptor (beta chain) was documented in a study of CD8 T cells in Susac syndrome. The CDR3 has 14 amino acids. CDR1 and CDR2 from the germline V gene are KGHSH and LQKENI. V was cut by 3 bases and J by 4 bases, with 9 bases left in between. This clonotype has a handful of counts. Through negative isolation, CD4+ and CD8+ T cells were obtained, while TEMRA cells were enriched using FACS. Reverse transcription of roughly 0.5 to 1 ug RNA was carried out with random hexamers. TCRdb re-analysed the immunoSEQ multiplex PCR reads in MiXCR, keeping a single row per CDR3 protein. The sample has 100,000 to 150,000 distinct CDR3 sequences; just under 95% are singletons.

Sequenced: CD4+ T cells from PBMCs. The receptor was isolated from a human donor in good health. This rearrangement joins TRBV18 to TRBJ2-2, with D unclear. In nucleotides, the CDR3 is TGTGCCAGCTCACCCGACCGAGGCACCGGGGAGCTGTTTTTT. Its protein product is CASSPDRGTGELFF.